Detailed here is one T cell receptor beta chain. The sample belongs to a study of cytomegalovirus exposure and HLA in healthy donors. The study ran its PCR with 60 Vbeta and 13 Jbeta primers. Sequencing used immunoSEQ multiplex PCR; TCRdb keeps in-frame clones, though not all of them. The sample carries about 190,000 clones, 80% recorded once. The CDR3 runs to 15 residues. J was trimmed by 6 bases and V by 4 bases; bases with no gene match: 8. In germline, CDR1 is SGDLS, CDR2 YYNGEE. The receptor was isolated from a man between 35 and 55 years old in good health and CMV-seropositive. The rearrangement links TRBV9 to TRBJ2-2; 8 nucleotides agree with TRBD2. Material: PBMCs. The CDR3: CASSFSGATAGELFF. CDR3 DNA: TGTGCCAGCAGCTTTAGCGGGGCAACTGCCGGGGAGCTGTTTTTT.